These 21 T cell receptor beta chains were sequenced from one sample in a study of OX40 agonist ivuxolimab in advanced cancers. The method was immunoSEQ multiplex PCR; TCRdb's version includes in-frame clones alone and lacks a portion of them. The profile shows approximately 74,000 clones, 82% of them singletons. The starting material was CD4+ or CD8+ T cells sorted from blood, obtained in a trial of the OX40 agonist ivuxolimab. Receptors were obtained from an adult with an advanced solid tumor such as melanoma, head and neck, liver or kidney cancer.

The rearrangement uses TRBV28 and TRBJ2-3, with TRBD2 matching over 11 bases. Germline CDR1 is MDHEN and CDR2 is SYDVKM. V lost 2 bases to trimming and J lost 4 bases; unmatched junction nucleotides: 2. This CDR3 region has 15 residues. As DNA, the CDR3 is TGTGCCAGCAGTTTAGTACTAGCGGGAGCAGATACGCAGTATTTT. Amino acids: CASSLVLAGADTQYF.

The V gene is TRBV5-1, the J gene TRBJ2-7, with 11 bases that match TRBD1. Germline V gene sequence: CDR1 SGHRS, CDR2 YFSETQ. The V segment lost 4 bases and the J segment 3 bases; nucleotides outside the gene matches: 6. This CDR3 has 15 amino acids. CDR3 sequence reads: CASSPGGTGGYEQYF. The CDR3 coding sequence is TGCGCCAGCAGCCCCGGGGGGACAGGGGGCTACGAGCAGTACTTC.

The rearrangement uses TRBV29-1 and TRBJ2-1; 7 bases are shared with TRBD1. Trimming cost V 4 bases and J 7 bases; bases outside gene matches: 10. The length of the CDR3 is 14 residues. Per germline, CDR1 SQVTM and CDR2 ANQGSEA. The CDR3 nucleotides are TGCAGCGTTGGGTACAGGGGCGCCAAAAATGAGCAGTTCTTC. Amino acid sequence: CSVGYRGAKNEQFF.

The CDR3 here is CASSFPNSGANVLTF. CDR3 nucleotide sequence: TGTGCCAGCAGCTTCCCGAACTCTGGGGCCAACGTCCTGACTTTC. The V gene is TRBV7-9, the J gene TRBJ2-6; D uncertain. Per germline, CDR1 SEHNR and CDR2 FQNEAQ (reference sequence). Trimming removed 3 bases at V and 0 bases at J, with 6 bases between. The CDR3 sequence is 15 residues long.

The genes are TRBV28 and TRBJ2-6; 9 nucleotides match TRBD1. From germline, CDR1 is MDHEN and CDR2 SYDVKM. V was clipped by 4 bases and J by 4 bases; unmatched bases: 11. The CDR3 spans 18 residues. CDR3 DNA sequence: TGTGCCAGCAGTTCGTTCTCCGGGACAGGGTACGGGGCCAACGTCCTGACTTTC. Protein product: CASSSFSGTGYGANVLTF.

The genes are TRBV10-3 and TRBJ2-5; D call uncertain. Germline CDR1 is ENHRY and CDR2 is SYGVKD. The CDR3 covers 15 residues. V lost 8 bases, J lost 2 bases, and 18 bases lay in between. CDR3 sequence: CAIFRRAAPQETQYF. The CDR3 coding sequence is TGTGCCATCTTTCGTAGGGCAGCTCCTCAAGAGACCCAGTACTTC.

Turning to this clone: In the same sample, other DNA sequences code for this CDR3. The CDR3 DNA follows: TGCGCCAGCAGCTTGGAGGGAGGCAATCAGCCCCAGCATTTT. It encodes CASSLEGGNQPQHF. The chain is built from TRBV5-1 and TRBJ1-5, with no clear D. CDR3 size: 14 residues. With 0 bases removed from V and 2 bases from J, the gap between germline ends came to 6 bases. The germline V gene encodes CDR1 SGHRS and CDR2 YFSETQ.

This chain links TRBV9 with TRBJ2-2, with TRBD2 matching over 9 bases. The CDR3 has 16 amino acids. Trimming cost V 0 bases and J 7 bases; bases outside gene matches: 7. From germline, CDR1 is SGDLS and CDR2 YYNGEE. The CDR3 nucleotides read TGTGCCAGCAGCGTAGGGCTAGCGGGAATGGGCGGGGAGCTGTTTTTT. It is translated as CASSVGLAGMGGELFF.

The chain employs TRBV28 and TRBJ1-1, with 7 bases identical to TRBD1. Trimming at V came to 4 bases and at J to 6 bases, leaving 8 bases not matched to a gene. Germline V gene sequence: CDR1 MDHEN, CDR2 SYDVKM. CDR3 length: 14 residues. The CDR3 bases are TGTGCCAGCAGTTCTCCCGACAGGGTCTCTGAAGCTTTCTTT. This sequence encodes CASSSPDRVSEAFF.

For the CDR3, the DNA is TGTGCCAGCAGTGAAGGGTGGACATCCTACGAGCAGTACTTC. Residues: CASSEGWTSYEQYF. The chain has TRBV6-1 and TRBJ2-7, with D possibly matching TRBD1 (5 bases). Germline CDR1 MNHNS, CDR2 SASEGT. Trimming cost V 1 base and J 1 base, with 8 bases left between them. CDR3 size: 14 residues.

This clone was found a few times. The chain couples TRBV29-1 to TRBJ2-2; D gene ambiguous. V lost 2 bases and J lost 0, with 10 bases in between. Germline CDR1 SQVTM, CDR2 ANQGSEA. The CDR3 loop spans 15 amino acids. In DNA, the CDR3 is TGCAGCGTTGAAATCAGAATCGCGAACACCGGGGAGCTGTTTTTT. Amino acids: CSVEIRIANTGELFF.

The chain carries TRBV10-3 and TRBJ2-1; D is possibly TRBD2 (5 bases). Trimming removed 4 bases from V and 7 bases from J, with 14 bases in between. CDR3 size: 14 residues. Per the germline V gene, CDR1 is ENHRY and CDR2 is SYGVKD. CDR3 in DNA: TGTGCCATCAGTGTGAGGGCAATAGTAAATGAGCAGTTCTTC. It specifies CAISVRAIVNEQFF.

This clone showed up just a few times. This chain connects TRBV7-9 to TRBJ2-5; TRBD1 matches at 7 bases. J gave up 4 bases and V 1 base, and 9 bases lay outside the gene matches. Germline CDR1 reads SEHNR; CDR2 reads FQNEAQ (reference sequence). CDR3 length: 16 amino acids. CDR3 protein: CASSLGPGQDRETQYF. CDR3 DNA: TGTGCCAGCAGCTTAGGACCCGGACAGGATCGAGAGACCCAGTACTTC. Using reference TRBV7-9 and TRBJ2-5 for the parts outside the CDR3, the full variable domain is DTGVSQNPRHKITKRGQNVTFRCDPISEHNRLYWYRQTLGQGPEFLTYFQNEAQLEKSRLLSDRFSAERPKGSFSTLEIQRTEQGDSAMYLCASSLGPGQDRETQYFGPGTRLLVL.

The genes are TRBV28 and TRBJ2-5; TRBD1 agrees at 10 bases. The CDR3 is 23 residues long. Germline V gene sequence: CDR1 MDHEN, CDR2 SYDVKM. Losses at the gene ends were 10 bases for V and 5 bases for J; bases not matched to a gene: 37. The CDR3 DNA reads TGTGCCATCTCCAATATAAGGCAGTTTGATATGTTTCGGGGGACAGGGGAGATGGAGACCCAGTACTTC. Amino acids: CAISNIRQFDMFRGTGEMETQYF.

This rearrangement joins TRBV4-3 to TRBJ2-3; the D call may be TRBD1 or TRBD2 (5 bases each). Germline V lookup: CDR1 LGHNA, CDR2 YSLEER. The CDR3 is made up of 14 amino acids. V lost 4 bases to trimming and J lost 7 bases, with 15 bases between them. CDR3 nucleotide sequence: TGCGCCAGCAGCCGGGGACCCGCAGGGAATACGCAGTATTTT. This translates into CASSRGPAGNTQYF.

This clone was observed a single time. The genes are TRBV18 and TRBJ2-2, with a possible D match to TRBD1 (5 bases). Looked up from germline, CDR1 is KGHSH and CDR2 is LQKENI. Trimming took 1 base from V and 0 from J, leaving 9 bases between them. The CDR3 contains 16 residues. CDR3 loop: CASSPLGAANTGELFF. In nucleotides, the CDR3 is TGTGCCAGCTCACCACTTGGGGCGGCGAACACCGGGGAGCTGTTTTTT.

This sequence joins TRBV19 and TRBJ2-2; no definite D call. The ends were cut back, 4 bases at V and 5 bases at J, with 5 bases in the middle. Germline V gene lookup returns CDR1 LNHDA and CDR2 SQIVND (reference sequence). CDR3 length: 12 residues. The CDR3 protein is CASSTLTGELFF. The CDR3 DNA reads TGTGCCAGTAGTACCCTGACCGGGGAGCTGTTTTTT.

The chain employs TRBV14 and TRBJ2-7; D gene ambiguous. Germline V CDR1 and CDR2: SGHDN, FVKESK. The V and J ends lost 1 base and 4 bases respectively, with 2 bases between them. This CDR3 contains 11 residues. As DNA, the CDR3 is TGTGCCAGCAGCCAAGCGTACGAGCAGTACTTC. Protein product: CASSQAYEQYF.

The V and J genes are TRBV18 and TRBJ2-3; D not certain. Germline V gene sequence: CDR1 KGHSH, CDR2 LQKENI. The CDR3 is 14 residues long. V was clipped by 3 bases and J by 0 bases, with 7 bases between them. DNA for the CDR3: TGTGCCAGCTCACCGACAAGTAGCACAGATACGCAGTATTTT. It is translated as CASSPTSSTDTQYF.

This clone was observed a handful of times. The chain recombines TRBV7-2 with TRBJ2-1, with D unclear. The CDR3 has 16 amino acids. With 1 base removed from V and 1 base from J, the gap between germline ends came to 11 bases. The germline CDR1 and CDR2 sequences are SGHTA and FQGNSA. CDR3 region: CASSLDRIFSYNEQFF. DNA of the CDR3: TGTGCCAGCAGCTTAGATAGGATTTTTTCCTACAATGAGCAGTTCTTC.

This chain links TRBV6-4 with TRBJ1-2; no definite D call. V lost 5 bases and J 4 bases, leaving 8 bases between the germline ends. This CDR3 is 12 amino acids long. Germline CDR1 and CDR2: MRHNA and SNTAGT. CDR3 DNA sequence: TGTGCCAGCAGTCCCAGAGTCTATGGCTACACCTTC. As protein: CASSPRVYGYTF.